Each of the 9 T cell receptor beta chains below was sequenced from the same sample in a study of T-cell reconstitution after alpha-beta-depleted transplantation in children. Molecular barcoding with unique molecular identifiers was used for the TCRbeta library. TCRdb re-called the PCR reads with MiXCR, one entry per CDR3 protein. Of approximately 500,000 distinct CDR3 sequences listed, roughly a tenth are singletons. Material: PBMCs, obtained before TCRalphabeta/CD19-depleted stem cell transplant. Source of these receptors: a child aged 2-15 years with inherited bone marrow failure, due to receive a stem cell transplant.

In this sample, this clonotype turned up many times. The genes are TRBV5-1 and TRBJ1-2, with D perhaps matching TRBD1 (6 bases). CDR3 length equals 12 residues. Per the germline V gene, CDR1 is SGHRS and CDR2 is YFSETQ. V was trimmed by 3 bases and J by 7 bases, leaving 10 bases between them. The CDR3 nucleotides are TGCGCCAGCAGCTCACAGGGAGGTGGCTACACCTTC. It codes for CASSSQGGGYTF.

This chain links TRBV7-2 with TRBJ2-7, with 7 bases identical to TRBD2. The CDR3 extends over 15 amino acids. Unmatched junction bases numbered 7, after V lost 3 bases and J lost 2 bases. Germline values: CDR1 SGHTA, CDR2 FQGNSA. Here the CDR3 reads CASSFREGGPYEQYF. CDR3 bases: TGTGCCAGCAGCTTCAGGGAGGGTGGGCCCTACGAGCAGTACTTC.

In its sample, this clonotype was seen many times. V usage is TRBV4-3 and J usage is TRBJ1-1, with a tentative D call TRBD1 (5 bases). Germline CDR1 and CDR2: LGHNA and YSLEER. CDR3 length: 15 residues. The ends were cut back, 1 base at V and 0 bases at J, with 9 bases in the middle. The chain's CDR3 is CASSQGQLMNTEAFF. The CDR3 DNA is TGCGCCAGCAGCCAAGGACAGCTAATGAACACTGAAGCTTTCTTT.

This clonotype was observed many times. The chain is built from TRBV29-1 and TRBJ1-2; no firm D call. The CDR3 runs 11 residues. V was cut by 5 bases and J by 7 bases, with 11 bases left in between. CDR1 and CDR2 from the germline V gene are SQVTM and ANQGSEA. The CDR3 DNA sequence: TGCAGCGTTCCTGGGGAGTCTGGCTACACCTTC. As protein: CSVPGESGYTF.

Many counts were recorded for this clonotype. The chain has TRBV2 and TRBJ2-7; D possibly corresponds to TRBD1 (5 bases). This CDR3 is 14 amino acids long. The germline V and J ends were trimmed by 4 bases and 6 bases, with 16 bases remaining between them. CDR1 SNHLY and CDR2 FYNNEI come from the germline V gene. The CDR3 coding sequence is TGTGCCAGCAGTGCTCCACAGGCGGTCCTCGAGCAGTACTTC. Amino acids: CASSAPQAVLEQYF.

This clonotype was counted at least ten times. The chain carries TRBV27 and TRBJ2-2, with 8 bases identical to TRBD1. CDR3 length equals 14 residues. Germline CDR1 is MNHEY and CDR2 is SMNVEV (reference sequence). V shed 6 bases and J 0 bases; nucleotides not matched to a gene: 0. The CDR3 nucleotides are TGTGCCAGCAGGGACAGGGCGAACACCGGGGAGCTGTTTTTT. Its protein is CASRDRANTGELFF.

To note about this clonotype: A much more abundant neighbour one base away suggests this may be a read error. The V call is TRBV15, the J call TRBJ2-7; 9 bases align to TRBD1. This CDR3 is built from 15 residues. CDR1 LNHNV and CDR2 YYDKDF come from the germline V gene (reference sequence). The CDR3 bases are TGTGCCACCGGCAGAGAGGACAGGGGAACCTACGAGCAGTACTTC. This gives the protein CATGREDRGTYEQYF. Filled out from reference TRBV15 and TRBJ2-7, the complete variable domain reads DAMVIQNPRYQVTQFGKPVTLSCSQTLNHNVMYWYQQKSSQAPKLLFHYYDKDFNNEADTPDNFQSRRPNTSFCFLDIRSPGLGDTAMYLCATGREDRGTYEQYFGPGTRLTVT.

The sample holds many counts of this clonotype. The chain is built from TRBV7-9 and TRBJ1-5; TRBD1 matches 10 bases. Germline CDR1 is SEHNR and CDR2 is FQNEAQ (reference sequence). The CDR3 spans 17 residues. V was pared by 5 bases and J by 3 bases, with 10 bases of the junction left unmatched. CDR3 loop: CASSGPIGQGDNQPQHF. In nucleotides, the CDR3 is TGTGCCAGCAGCGGCCCTATCGGACAGGGGGACAATCAGCCCCAGCATTTT.

This clonotype was counted ten times or more. V gene TRBV12-3 or TRBV12-4 combines with J gene TRBJ2-7, with 9 nucleotides matching TRBD1. The CDR3 runs to 14 residues. V was clipped by 6 bases and J by 5 bases; unmatched bases: 8. In DNA form, the CDR3 reads TGTGCCAGCAGGCTCCGGGACAGGGACAACGAGCAGTACTTC. As protein: CASRLRDRDNEQYF.